The 32 T cell receptor beta chains given below trace back to one sample, sequenced in a study of siplizumab effects on memory and regulatory T cells. The method was immunoSEQ multiplex PCR; TCRdb's version includes in-frame clones alone and lacks a portion of them. The data contain 100,000 or so clones, around nine tenths of them singletons. Sequenced: non-Treg CD4+ T cells sorted from blood. All receptors derive from a human donor in good health.

J is TRBJ2-1 and V is TRBV6-6; TRBD2 agrees at 9 bases. J lost 5 bases, V lost 1 base, and 3 bases had no gene match. The germline V gene has CDR1 MNHNY and CDR2 SVGAGI (reference sequence). This CDR3 is built from 15 residues. This CDR3 reads CASSYLGLADNEQFF. Here the CDR3 DNA reads TGTGCCAGCAGTTACTTGGGACTAGCCGACAATGAGCAGTTCTTC.

The chain links TRBV20-1 to TRBJ2-7, with 7 bases lining up with TRBD1. Losses at the gene ends were 8 bases for V and 4 bases for J; bases not matched to a gene: 5. The CDR3 spans 11 residues. Germline values: CDR1 DFQATT, CDR2 SNEGSKA (reference sequence). The CDR3 spells CSPSGGYEQYF. The CDR3 DNA is TGCAGTCCTTCAGGGGGATACGAGCAGTACTTC.

V usage is TRBV28 and J usage is TRBJ2-7; D may be TRBD1 (5 bases). V was cut by 5 bases and J by 0 bases, with 14 bases left in between. Germline loops: CDR1 MDHEN, CDR2 SYDVKM. The CDR3 has 15 amino acids. The DNA of the CDR3 is TGTGCCAGCAGTGCGACAGACCCGATCTCCTACGAGCAGTACTTC. Protein product: CASSATDPISYEQYF.

The V and J genes are TRBV7-8 and TRBJ1-1; 9 nucleotides agree with TRBD1. The CDR3 runs to 16 residues. V lost 7 bases and J lost 1; bases outside the gene matches: 10. Per the germline V gene, CDR1 is SGHVS and CDR2 is FQNEAQ. The CDR3 protein is CASIQIGQGTNTEAFF. The CDR3 nucleotides read TGTGCCAGCATCCAAATCGGACAGGGGACGAACACTGAAGCTTTCTTT.

The chain joins TRBV19 to TRBJ1-3, with D tentatively TRBD1 (6 bases). Trimming left V 9 bases short and J 2 bases short, with 8 bases between. CDR3 length: 12 amino acids. Germline V gene lookup returns CDR1 LNHDA and CDR2 SQIVND (reference sequence). DNA for the CDR3: TGTGCCAGCCAGGGGCCTGGAAACACCATATATTTT. Residues: CASQGPGNTIYF.

The chain is built from TRBV7-9 and TRBJ2-7, with a weak D call TRBD2 (7 bases). This CDR3 spans 14 amino acids. Germline CDR1 reads SEHNR; CDR2 reads FQNEAQ (reference sequence). V dropped 7 bases and J dropped 3 bases, with 16 bases sitting between them. CDR3: CASTAGGGSYEQYF. The CDR3 DNA reads TGTGCCAGCACCGCTGGGGGGGGCAGCTACGAGCAGTACTTC.

Concerning this clone: The germline gene is not matched at one end of the junction; a read error may be the cause. The rearrangement links TRBV18 to TRBJ2-7, with D unresolved. This CDR3 contains 13 residues. Germline V CDR1 and CDR2: KGHSH, LQKENI. CDR3 in amino acids: CASSPPHNDEQYF. CDR3 nucleotides: TGTGCCAGCTCCCCACCCCATAATGACGAGCAGTACTTC.

This chain connects TRBV18 to TRBJ2-3; D may correspond to TRBD1 or TRBD2 (5 bases each). Between the trimmed V and J ends, which lost 0 bases and 5 bases, there was a span of 12 bases. Germline V gene lookup returns CDR1 KGHSH and CDR2 LQKENI. The CDR3 sequence is 15 residues long. As DNA, the CDR3 is TGTGCCAGCTCACCACCTTACGGGACGGGAGATACGCAGTATTTT. This gives the protein CASSPPYGTGDTQYF. The full variable domain, with the rest looked up from reference TRBV18 and TRBJ2-3, is NAGVMQNPRHLVRRRGQEARLRCSPMKGHSHVYWYRQLPEEGLKFMVYLQKENIIDESGMPKERFSAEFPKEGPSILRIQQVVRGDSAAYFCASSPPYGTGDTQYFGPGTRLTVL.

This sequence joins TRBV30 and TRBJ2-1; TRBD2 matches 7 bases. Per the germline V gene, CDR1 is GTSNPN and CDR2 is SVGIG (reference sequence). The CDR3 sequence is 11 residues long. With 5 bases clipped from V and 8 bases from J, the junction kept 3 bases outside the gene matches. CDR3 protein: CAWLAGHEQFF. The CDR3 DNA reads TGTGCCTGGTTAGCGGGTCATGAGCAGTTCTTC.

This clone was seen a few times. The rearrangement uses TRBV7-9 and TRBJ1-1; no reliable D call. Trimming left V 3 bases short and J 1 base short, with 9 bases between. Germline V lookup: CDR1 SEHNR, CDR2 FQNEAQ (reference sequence). This CDR3 contains 14 residues. CDR3 amino acids: CASSFQVPNTEAFF. CDR3 DNA: TGTGCCAGCAGCTTCCAGGTTCCGAACACTGAAGCTTTCTTT.

V is TRBV19 and J is TRBJ1-2, with D maybe TRBD1 (5 bases). Germline values: CDR1 LNHDA, CDR2 SQIVND (reference sequence). The V end was cut by 4 bases, the J end by 2 bases, with 8 bases between. This CDR3 comprises 13 residues. Here the CDR3 DNA reads TGTGCCAGTAGTACACGGGACAACTATGGCTACACCTTC. Translated: CASSTRDNYGYTF.

CDR3 loop: CASSPIFEANTEAFF. Written as DNA, the CDR3 is TGTGCCAGCTCGCCAATTTTTGAGGCGAACACTGAAGCTTTCTTT. The chain recombines TRBV18 with TRBJ1-1; no clear D gene. CDR3 size: 15 residues. The germline gives CDR1 KGHSH, CDR2 LQKENI. V dropped 6 bases and J dropped 1 base, with 15 bases sitting between them.

The chain combines TRBV5-1 with TRBJ2-1; no clear D gene. The CDR3 sequence is 12 residues long. CDR1 SGHRS and CDR2 YFSETQ come from the germline V gene. Between the trimmed V and J ends, which lost 0 bases and 10 bases, there was a span of 8 bases. This chain's CDR3 is CASSLVGEEQFF. CDR3 bases: TGCGCCAGCAGCTTGGTCGGTGAGGAGCAGTTCTTC.

This chain connects TRBV4-2 to TRBJ1-6; tentative D call: TRBD1 (6 bases). The CDR3 is 17 amino acids. Between the trimmed V and J ends, which lost 4 bases and 9 bases, there was a span of 22 bases. Germline-derived CDR1 and CDR2 are LGHNA and YNFKEQ. The chain's CDR3 is CASSREVAGAMSSPLHF. The DNA for the CDR3 is TGTGCCAGCAGCCGAGAGGTCGCGGGGGCAATGAGTTCACCCCTCCACTTT.

V usage is TRBV7-2 and J usage is TRBJ2-3, with D perhaps TRBD2 (5 bases). The CDR3 is 18 amino acids. V was shortened by 1 base and J by 5 bases, with 22 bases between the two germline ends. CDR1 and CDR2 (germline): SGHTA, FQGNSA. CDR3 region: CASSLVLRVVYIEDTQYF. The CDR3 DNA reads TGTGCCAGCAGCTTAGTATTGCGGGTGGTGTACATTGAAGATACGCAGTATTTT.

The rearrangement joins TRBV13 to TRBJ1-1; 8 bases line up with TRBD1. V lost 6 bases to trimming and J lost 2 bases; unmatched junction nucleotides: 5. Germline CDR1 reads PRHDT; CDR2 reads FYEKMQ (reference sequence). The CDR3 is 14 amino acids. DNA of the CDR3: TGTGCCAGCAGTTCCGGGACAGGAAACACTGAAGCTTTCTTT. Encoded protein: CASSSGTGNTEAFF.

The chain employs TRBV9 and TRBJ2-1; a weak D match, TRBD2 (6 bases). This CDR3 spans 13 amino acids. V lost 0 bases, J lost 9 bases, and 10 bases lay in between. Germline V gives CDR1 SGDLS, CDR2 YYNGEE. CDR3 sequence: CASSVGVGGEQFF. DNA of the CDR3: TGTGCCAGCAGCGTAGGGGTCGGGGGTGAGCAGTTCTTC.

This chain connects TRBV30 to TRBJ2-7, with 12 bases that match TRBD2. The CDR3 is made up of 13 amino acids. CDR1 and CDR2 from the germline V gene are GTSNPN and SVGIG (reference sequence). J lost 6 bases, V lost 1 base, and 1 base had no gene match. CDR3 in amino acids: CAWSALAGGEQYF. In nucleotides, the CDR3 is TGTGCCTGGAGTGCACTAGCGGGAGGCGAGCAGTACTTC.

This clone was counted only a few times. The chain carries TRBV29-1 and TRBJ1-1, with D hard to call. Germline lookup yields CDR1 SQVTM and CDR2 ANQGSEA. V lost 3 bases to trimming and J lost 0 bases, with 8 bases between them. The CDR3 contains 13 residues. The CDR3 DNA sequence: TGCAGCGTTGAGAGACGGTTGAACACTGAAGCTTTCTTT. Translation: CSVERRLNTEAFF.

The chain is built from TRBV15 and TRBJ1-2; D is ambiguous. V was cut by 0 bases and J by 6 bases, with 11 bases left in between. Germline V CDR1 and CDR2: LNHNV, YYDKDF (reference sequence). This CDR3 region has 14 residues. This chain's CDR3 is CATSRDLLGNGYTF. Here the CDR3 DNA reads TGTGCCACCAGCAGAGATCTTCTAGGGAATGGCTACACCTTC.

The chain has TRBV29-1 and TRBJ2-1; unclear D gene. CDR3 length equals 11 residues. Germline V gene lookup returns CDR1 SQVTM and CDR2 ANQGSEA. Trimming left V 4 bases short and J 10 bases short, with 11 bases between. As DNA, the CDR3 is TGCAGCGTTGTTAGCCTTCGGGAGCAGTTCTTC. Amino acids: CSVVSLREQFF.

This chain joins TRBV28 and TRBJ1-4, with D possibly TRBD1 on 6 matching bases. Germline CDR1 MDHEN, CDR2 SYDVKM. V was trimmed by 10 bases and J by 7 bases, leaving 22 bases between them. The CDR3 contains 15 residues. The CDR3 spells CAIQPSLGGGEKLFF. CDR3 nucleotides: TGTGCCATCCAACCCTCTTTAGGGGGAGGTGAAAAACTGTTTTTT.

The chain combines TRBV25-1 with TRBJ2-7; D ambiguous. The CDR3 extends over 12 amino acids. The V and J ends lost 3 bases and 1 base respectively, with 4 bases between them. In germline, CDR1 is MGHDK, CDR2 SYGVNS. CDR3 DNA: TGTGCCAGCAGTGACAGATCCTACGAGCAGTACTTC. It translates to CASSDRSYEQYF.

The chain links TRBV5-1 to TRBJ2-7, with D possibly being TRBD2 (5 bases). Trimming pared 0 bases from V and 3 bases from J, leaving 10 bases between. The CDR3 has 14 amino acids. The germline V gene encodes CDR1 SGHRS and CDR2 YFSETQ. The CDR3 DNA follows: TGCGCCAGCAGCTTGGCTCGAGGGAGCTACGAGCAGTACTTC. As protein: CASSLARGSYEQYF.

This sequence joins TRBV5-4 and TRBJ2-7; 9 nucleotides match TRBD2. From germline, CDR1 is SGHNT and CDR2 YYREEE (reference sequence). This CDR3 has 15 amino acids. V lost 4 bases and J lost 2; bases outside the gene matches: 7. The CDR3 bases are TGTGCCAGCAGCCCCCAAGCGGGAGGCACCTACGAGCAGTACTTC. This gives the protein CASSPQAGGTYEQYF. The full variable domain, in which reference TRBV5-4 and TRBJ2-7 provide the parts outside the CDR3, is ETGVTQSPTHLIKTRGQQVTLRCSSQSGHNTVSWYQQALGQGPQFIFQYYREEENGRGNFPPRFSGLQFPNYSSELNVNALELDDSALYLCASSPQAGGTYEQYFGPGTRLTVT.

The chain is built from TRBV5-1 and TRBJ2-5; 11 bases agree with TRBD2. Germline V gene data show CDR1 as SGHRS and CDR2 as YFSETQ. Trimming removed 4 bases from V and 5 bases from J; junction bases left unmatched: 10. The CDR3 consists of 16 residues. CDR3 amino acids: CASSLGVAGGPETQYF. The CDR3 bases are TGCGCCAGCAGCCTGGGAGTAGCGGGAGGGCCTGAGACCCAGTACTTC.

This clone appeared a single time. V and J are TRBV5-5 and TRBJ1-2; TRBD1 aligns across 9 bases. The germline V gene has CDR1 SGHKS and CDR2 YYEKEE (reference sequence). J gave up 4 bases and V 2 bases, and 9 bases lay outside the gene matches. The CDR3 length is 16 residues. CDR3 residues: CASSFQTGDRAYGYTF. The CDR3 DNA reads TGTGCCAGCAGCTTTCAAACCGGGGACAGGGCCTATGGCTACACCTTC.

J is TRBJ2-5 and V is TRBV6-5, with D uncertain. Germline V gives CDR1 MNHEY, CDR2 SVGAGI. CDR3 length equals 13 residues. Trimming shortened V by 6 bases and J by 2 bases, and 10 bases separated the two germline ends. In DNA, the CDR3 is TGTGCCAGCAGCCCGCGGTCGCAAGAGACCCAGTACTTC. This sequence encodes CASSPRSQETQYF.

This sequence joins TRBV29-1 and TRBJ2-3; TRBD2 agrees at 12 bases. Germline CDR1 reads SQVTM; CDR2 reads ANQGSEA. CDR3 length: 14 amino acids. Trimming at V came to 7 bases and at J to 4 bases, leaving 6 bases not matched to a gene. CDR3 protein: CSGDLAGGPDTQYF. The CDR3 region has the DNA TGCAGCGGAGATCTAGCGGGAGGGCCAGATACGCAGTATTTT.

In DNA, the CDR3 is TGTGCCAGTATTCCCAGGGGTGCAACTAATGAAAAACTGTTTTTT. Its protein is CASIPRGATNEKLFF. This sequence joins TRBV19 and TRBJ1-4, with D possibly being TRBD1 (6 bases). Germline V gene sequence: CDR1 LNHDA, CDR2 SQIVND (reference sequence). The ends were cut back, 7 bases at V and 0 bases at J, with 12 bases in the middle. CDR3 size: 15 residues.

This rearrangement joins TRBV20-1 to TRBJ2-7; no reliable D call. CDR1 and CDR2 from the germline V gene are DFQATT and SNEGSKA (reference sequence). This CDR3 has 11 residues. Here the CDR3 DNA reads TGCAGAGTAACGACGGGCTACGAGCAGTACTTC. This gives the protein CRVTTGYEQYF.

J is TRBJ2-5 and V is TRBV12-5; the match to TRBD2 covers 12 bases. V shed 2 bases and J 7 bases; nucleotides not matched to a gene: 8. There are 16 residues in the CDR3. CDR1 LGHNT and CDR2 FRNRAP come from the germline V gene. The DNA of the CDR3 is TGTGCTAGTGGTTTGTGGACTAGCGGGACCCCAGGGACCCAGTACTTC. Residues: CASGLWTSGTPGTQYF. Using reference TRBV12-5 and TRBJ2-5 for the parts outside the CDR3, the full variable domain is DARVTQTPRHKVTEMGQEVTMRCQPILGHNTVFWYRQTMMQGLELLAYFRNRAPLDDSGMPKDRFSAEMPDATLATLKIQPSEPRDSAVYFCASGLWTSGTPGTQYFGPGTRLLVL.